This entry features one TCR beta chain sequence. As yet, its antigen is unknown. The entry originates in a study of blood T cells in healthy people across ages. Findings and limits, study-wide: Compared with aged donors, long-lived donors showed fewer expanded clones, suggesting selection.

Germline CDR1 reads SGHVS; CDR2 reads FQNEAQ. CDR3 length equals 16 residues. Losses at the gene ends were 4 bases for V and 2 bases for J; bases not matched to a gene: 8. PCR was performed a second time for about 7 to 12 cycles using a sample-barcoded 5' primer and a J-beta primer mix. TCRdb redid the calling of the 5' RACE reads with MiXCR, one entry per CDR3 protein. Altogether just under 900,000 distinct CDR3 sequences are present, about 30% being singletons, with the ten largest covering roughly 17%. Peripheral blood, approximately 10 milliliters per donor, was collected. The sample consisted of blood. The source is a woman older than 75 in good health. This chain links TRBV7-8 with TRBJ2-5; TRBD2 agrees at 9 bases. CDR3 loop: CASSSRGTSRQETQYF. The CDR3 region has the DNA TGTGCCAGCAGCTCTAGGGGGACTAGCAGACAAGAGACCCAGTACTTC.